Shown below are 24 T cell receptor beta chains from a single sample sequenced in a study of T cell changes during pregnancy in multiple sclerosis. The repertoire was sequenced with immunoSEQ multiplex PCR; TCRdb's copy has only in-frame clones and lacks some. The table includes more than 25,000 clones, nearly 90% detected once. The sample in question was CD8+ T cells from peripheral blood mononuclear cells, obtained in the third trimester of pregnancy. The receptors were gathered from a female donor with multiple sclerosis, enrolled in a pregnancy study.

V gene TRBV7-9 combines with J gene TRBJ2-3; 10 positions agree with TRBD2. The CDR3 extends over 19 amino acids. The ends lost 5 bases at V and 3 bases at J; junction bases unmatched: 17. Germline V CDR1 and CDR2: SEHNR, FQNEAQ (reference sequence). This CDR3 is CASSGGAGGPIGWTDTQYF. CDR3 nucleotide sequence: TGTGCCAGCAGCGGGGGAGCGGGAGGGCCGATCGGTTGGACAGATACGCAGTATTTT. The variable domain in full, completed from reference TRBV7-9 and TRBJ2-3, reads DTGVSQNPRHKITKRGQNVTFRCDPISEHNRLYWYRQTLGQGPEFLTYFQNEAQLEKSRLLSDRFSAERPKGSFSTLEIQRTEQGDSAMYLCASSGGAGGPIGWTDTQYFGPGTRLTVL.

The chain has TRBV7-9 and TRBJ2-6; 9 bases fit TRBD1. V dropped 6 bases and J dropped 1; count of bases not matched to a gene: 4. This CDR3 is built from 16 residues. Germline CDR1 SEHNR, CDR2 FQNEAQ (reference sequence). The chain's CDR3 is CASRAGTGSGANVLTF. CDR3 in DNA: TGTGCCAGCAGAGCCGGGACAGGGTCTGGGGCCAACGTCCTGACTTTC.

The chain employs TRBV15 and TRBJ1-2; D is undetermined. The germline gives CDR1 LNHNV, CDR2 YYDKDF (reference sequence). The V gene lost 0 bases and the J gene lost 4 bases, with 9 bases spanning the gap. The CDR3 sequence is 14 residues long. The CDR3 region is CATSRDRTTYGYTF. The CDR3 bases are TGTGCCACCAGCAGAGACCGAACTACCTATGGCTACACCTTC. The full variable domain, its missing parts supplied by reference TRBV15 and TRBJ1-2, is DAMVIQNPRYQVTQFGKPVTLSCSQTLNHNVMYWYQQKSSQAPKLLFHYYDKDFNNEADTPDNFQSRRPNTSFCFLDIRSPGLGDTAMYLCATSRDRTTYGYTFGSGTRLTVV.

The gene calls are TRBV7-2 and TRBJ1-1; possibly TRBD1 for D (5 bases). Germline V CDR1 and CDR2: SGHTA, FQGNSA. With 2 bases removed from V and 4 bases from J, the gap between germline ends came to 17 bases. This CDR3 is 16 amino acids long. For the CDR3, the DNA is TGTGCCAGCAGCTTATTGGGGCGGGGACTGGGCACTGAAGCTTTCTTT. It encodes CASSLLGRGLGTEAFF.

The V and J genes are TRBV5-5 and TRBJ2-1; perhaps TRBD2 as D (6 bases). V dropped 0 bases and J dropped 7 bases, with 11 bases sitting between them. The germline V gene has CDR1 SGHKS and CDR2 YYEKEE (reference sequence). The CDR3 covers 14 residues. The CDR3 region is CASSLEPGENEQFF. In nucleotides, the CDR3 is TGTGCCAGCAGCTTGGAACCGGGGGAGAATGAGCAGTTCTTC. Complete variable domain (other parts from reference TRBV5-5 and TRBJ2-1): DAGVTQSPTHLIKTRGQQVTLRCSPISGHKSVSWYQQVLGQGPQFIFQYYEKEERGRGNFPDRFSARQFPNYSSELNVNALLLGDSALYLCASSLEPGENEQFFGPGTRLTVL.

The chain combines TRBV4-1 with TRBJ1-1; the match to TRBD1 covers 7 bases. Unmatched junction bases numbered 6, after V lost 4 bases and J lost 4 bases. The CDR3 is made up of 14 amino acids. Germline CDR1 is MGHRA and CDR2 is YSYEKL. CDR3 sequence reads: CASSLPGQLTEAFF. As DNA, the CDR3 is TGCGCCAGCAGCCTACCGGGACAGCTCACTGAAGCTTTCTTT.

The chain carries TRBV4-1 and TRBJ2-7, with 9 bases lining up with TRBD2. CDR3 length: 16 amino acids. Trimming took 0 bases from V and 2 from J; bases not matched to a gene: 5. CDR1 MGHRA and CDR2 YSYEKL come from the germline V gene. The CDR3 sequence: CASSQDGAGGAYEQYF. DNA for the CDR3: TGCGCCAGCAGCCAAGACGGCGCGGGAGGGGCCTACGAGCAGTACTTC.

The chain has TRBV9 and TRBJ2-7; TRBD2 is a possible D gene (6 bases). V lost 0 bases and J lost 2, with 12 bases in between. This CDR3 region has 15 residues. Per the germline V gene, CDR1 is SGDLS and CDR2 is YYNGEE. The DNA for the CDR3 is TGTGCCAGCAGCGTAGCGGATAGCGGTACCTACGAGCAGTACTTC. This gives the protein CASSVADSGTYEQYF.

This chain connects TRBV7-8 to TRBJ1-5; D is unclear. The V end lost 3 bases, the J end lost 0 bases, and 9 bases lay between the germline ends. CDR3 length: 15 residues. Germline CDR1 SGHVS, CDR2 FQNEAQ. CDR3 protein: CASSFVEDSNQPQHF. In DNA form, the CDR3 reads TGTGCCAGCAGCTTCGTCGAGGATAGCAATCAGCCCCAGCATTTT.

This sequence joins TRBV13 and TRBJ2-1; the match to TRBD2 covers 8 bases. V was pared by 3 bases and J by 0 bases, with 4 bases of the junction left unmatched. Germline V gene data show CDR1 as PRHDT and CDR2 as FYEKMQ (reference sequence). CDR3 size: 16 residues. CDR3 region: CASSLVGTSSYNEQFF. Written as DNA, the CDR3 is TGTGCCAGCAGCTTGGTAGGGACTAGCTCCTACAATGAGCAGTTCTTC.

The chain joins TRBV28 to TRBJ1-3; TRBD1 might be the D (6 bases). Germline V gives CDR1 MDHEN, CDR2 SYDVKM. This CDR3 spans 16 amino acids. V dropped 7 bases and J dropped 0 bases, with 16 bases sitting between them. CDR3 in amino acids: CASKPTGSVSGNTIYF. CDR3 in DNA: TGTGCCAGCAAACCGACAGGCTCGGTCTCTGGAAACACCATATATTTT.

The chain has TRBV12-5 and TRBJ2-1; D gene unclear. Germline CDR1 LGHNT, CDR2 FRNRAP. V was shortened by 0 bases and J by 8 bases, with 11 bases between the two germline ends. The CDR3 has 14 residues. CDR3 sequence: CASGLVAGVDEQFF. The DNA of the CDR3 is TGTGCTAGTGGTTTGGTCGCAGGCGTGGATGAGCAGTTCTTC.

The chain has TRBV6-5 and TRBJ1-1, with D tentatively TRBD1 (5 bases). The V end lost 2 bases, the J end lost 11 bases, and 15 bases lay between the germline ends. The CDR3 spans 13 residues. The V gene's germline CDR1 is MNHEY and CDR2 SVGAGI. The chain's CDR3 is CASSYNLRDEAFF. In DNA, the CDR3 is TGTGCCAGCAGTTACAACCTCAGGGATGAGGCTTTCTTT.

The chain has TRBV27 and TRBJ1-4; D might be TRBD1 (6 bases). CDR1 is MNHEY, CDR2 SMNVEV, per germline (reference sequence). There are 14 residues in the CDR3. Trimming shortened V by 8 bases and J by 12 bases, and 22 bases separated the two germline ends. CDR3 nucleotides: TGTGCCAGCGGCATAGGGGGTCCGGACAAGGAACTGTTTTTT. Translating it yields CASGIGGPDKELFF.

The chain couples TRBV5-5 to TRBJ2-3, with 10 nucleotides matching TRBD2. This CDR3 region has 15 residues. J was trimmed by 0 bases and V by 3 bases; bases with no gene match: 1. Germline V gene lookup returns CDR1 SGHKS and CDR2 YYEKEE (reference sequence). The CDR3 sequence is CASSSGLASTDTQYF. The CDR3 DNA reads TGTGCCAGCAGCTCGGGACTAGCGAGCACAGATACGCAGTATTTT.

This chain connects TRBV28 to TRBJ1-2; 10 positions match TRBD1. The CDR3 runs 16 residues. The V segment lost 6 bases and the J segment 6 bases; nucleotides outside the gene matches: 13. CDR1 is MDHEN, CDR2 SYDVKM, per germline. The CDR3 loop reads CASRRQGASTSDGYTF. CDR3 DNA: TGTGCCAGCAGACGACAGGGGGCTTCAACATCCGATGGCTACACCTTC.

The chain links TRBV4-1 to TRBJ2-7; TRBD1 is a possible D gene (5 bases). Germline V lookup: CDR1 MGHRA, CDR2 YSYEKL. This CDR3 is 14 amino acids long. Trimming took 0 bases from V and 3 from J, leaving 9 bases between them. CDR3 in DNA: TGCGCCAGCAGCCAAGAGGCAGGGTTCTACGAGCAGTACTTC. Translated, it gives CASSQEAGFYEQYF.

V gene TRBV19 combines with J gene TRBJ2-7, with D possibly matching TRBD1 (5 bases). The CDR3 has 13 amino acids. Germline CDR1 is LNHDA and CDR2 is SQIVND (reference sequence). Trimming left V 3 bases short and J 3 bases short, with 9 bases between. The CDR3 spells CASSIRVFYEQYF. As DNA, the CDR3 is TGTGCCAGTAGTATCAGGGTCTTCTACGAGCAGTACTTC.

This clone is a singleton in its sample. The chain is built from TRBV7-2 and TRBJ1-6; 7 bases are shared with TRBD1. CDR1 SGHTA and CDR2 FQGNSA come from the germline V gene. V shed 5 bases, J shed 5 bases, and the junction held 15 bases outside the gene matches. The CDR3 sequence is 18 residues long. CDR3 sequence (DNA): TGTGCCAGCAGCCCAGGAAATGACCACAGGGGCCATAATTCACCCCTCCACTTT. This sequence encodes CASSPGNDHRGHNSPLHF.

This chain links TRBV7-6 with TRBJ2-3, with D maybe TRBD2 (6 bases). The CDR3 spans 16 residues. Per germline, CDR1 SGHVS and CDR2 FNYEAQ. The ends were cut back, 3 bases at V and 0 bases at J, with 13 bases in the middle. CDR3 amino acids: CASSFYAGTSTDTQYF. CDR3 bases: TGTGCCAGCAGCTTCTACGCGGGAACTAGCACAGATACGCAGTATTTT.

The chain uses TRBV7-9 and TRBJ2-2; 8 nucleotides line up with TRBD2. V lost 7 bases and J lost 4; bases outside the gene matches: 2. In germline, CDR1 is SEHNR, CDR2 FQNEAQ (reference sequence). The CDR3 length is 13 residues. CDR3 protein: CASTGGSTGELFF. CDR3 coding DNA: TGTGCCAGCACGGGGGGGTCCACCGGGGAGCTGTTTTTT.

This sequence joins TRBV27 and TRBJ1-1, with TRBD1 as a possible D gene (6 bases). The V gene's germline CDR1 is MNHEY and CDR2 SMNVEV (reference sequence). The length of the CDR3 is 17 residues. Trimming shortened V by 4 bases and J by 0 bases, and 18 bases separated the two germline ends. The CDR3 DNA reads TGTGCCAGCAGTTACGGCCCGGCAGGGGCCTTGAACACTGAAGCTTTCTTT. It encodes CASSYGPAGALNTEAFF.

The J gene is TRBJ1-5, the V gene TRBV4-1, with a tentative D call TRBD1 (5 bases). Germline assignment: CDR1 MGHRA and CDR2 YSYEKL. The CDR3 runs to 15 residues. V lost 0 bases, J lost 7 bases, and 13 bases lay in between. The CDR3 loop reads CASSQDAGLGQPQHF. As DNA, the CDR3 is TGCGCCAGCAGCCAAGATGCAGGGCTCGGGCAGCCCCAGCATTTT.

The count of this clone is one. CDR3 DNA sequence: TGTGCCAGCAGCGCAGAAGCCGGGACTAGCGGGAGGCAGACCCAGTACTTC. Translated, it gives CASSAEAGTSGRQTQYF. V is TRBV9 and J is TRBJ2-5; 15 positions match TRBD2. The germline gives CDR1 SGDLS, CDR2 YYNGEE. V trimming: 3 bases; J trimming: 6 bases; junction bases outside the gene matches: 9. The CDR3 is 17 amino acids.